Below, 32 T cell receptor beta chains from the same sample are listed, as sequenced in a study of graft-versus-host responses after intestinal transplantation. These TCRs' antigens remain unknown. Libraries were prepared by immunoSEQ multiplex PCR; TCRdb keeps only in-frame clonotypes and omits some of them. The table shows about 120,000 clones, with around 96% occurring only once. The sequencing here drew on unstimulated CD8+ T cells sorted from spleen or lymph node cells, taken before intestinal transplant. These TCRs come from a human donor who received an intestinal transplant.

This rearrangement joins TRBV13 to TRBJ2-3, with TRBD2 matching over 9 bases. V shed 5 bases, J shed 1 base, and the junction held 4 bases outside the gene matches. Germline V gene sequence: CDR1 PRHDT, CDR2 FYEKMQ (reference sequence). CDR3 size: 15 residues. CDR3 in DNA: TGTGCCAGCAGCATAGCGGGAGCAGGCACAGATACGCAGTATTTT. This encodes CASSIAGAGTDTQYF.

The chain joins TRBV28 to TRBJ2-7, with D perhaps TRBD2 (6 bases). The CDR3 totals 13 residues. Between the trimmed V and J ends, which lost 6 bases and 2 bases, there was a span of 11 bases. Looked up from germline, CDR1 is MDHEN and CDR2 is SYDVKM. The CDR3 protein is CASSSGPAYEQYF. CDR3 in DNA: TGTGCCAGCAGCAGCGGGCCGGCCTACGAGCAGTACTTC.

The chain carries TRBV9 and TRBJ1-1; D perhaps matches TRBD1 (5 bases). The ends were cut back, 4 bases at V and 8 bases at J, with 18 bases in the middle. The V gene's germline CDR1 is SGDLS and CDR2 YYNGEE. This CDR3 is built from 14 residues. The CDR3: CASSPGGIRPEAFF. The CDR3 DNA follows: TGTGCCAGCAGCCCCGGGGGTATCCGACCCGAAGCTTTCTTT.

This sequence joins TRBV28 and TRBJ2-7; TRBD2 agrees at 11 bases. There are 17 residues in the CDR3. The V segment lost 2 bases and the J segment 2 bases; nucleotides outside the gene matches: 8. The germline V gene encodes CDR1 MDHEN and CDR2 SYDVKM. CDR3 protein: CASSLEGLAGRTYEQYF. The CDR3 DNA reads TGTGCCAGCAGTTTAGAAGGACTAGCGGGTAGAACCTACGAGCAGTACTTC. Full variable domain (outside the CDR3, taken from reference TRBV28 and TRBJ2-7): DVKVTQSSRYLVKRTGEKVFLECVQDMDHENMFWYRQDPGLGLRLIYFSYDVKMKEKGDIPEGYSVSREKKERFSLILESASTNQTSMYLCASSLEGLAGRTYEQYFGPGTRLTVT.

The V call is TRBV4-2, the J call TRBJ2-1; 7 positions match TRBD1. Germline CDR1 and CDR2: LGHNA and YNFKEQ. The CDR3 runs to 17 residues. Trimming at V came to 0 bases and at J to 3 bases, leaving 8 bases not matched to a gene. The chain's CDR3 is CASSQDPQGTVYNEQFF. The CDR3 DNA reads TGTGCCAGCAGCCAAGATCCCCAGGGGACAGTCTACAATGAGCAGTTCTTC.

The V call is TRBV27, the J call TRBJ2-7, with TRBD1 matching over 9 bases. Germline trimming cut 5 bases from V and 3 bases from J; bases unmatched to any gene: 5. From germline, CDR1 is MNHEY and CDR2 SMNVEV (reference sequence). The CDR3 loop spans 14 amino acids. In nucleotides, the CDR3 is TGTGCCAGCAGTCTTGGACAGGGGAACTACGAGCAGTACTTC. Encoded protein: CASSLGQGNYEQYF.

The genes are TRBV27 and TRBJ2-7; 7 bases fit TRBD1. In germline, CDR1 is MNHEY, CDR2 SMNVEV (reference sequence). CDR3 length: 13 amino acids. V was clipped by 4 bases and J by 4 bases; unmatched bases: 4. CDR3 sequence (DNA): TGTGCCAGCAGTTGGGGACAGACATACGAGCAGTACTTC. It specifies CASSWGQTYEQYF.

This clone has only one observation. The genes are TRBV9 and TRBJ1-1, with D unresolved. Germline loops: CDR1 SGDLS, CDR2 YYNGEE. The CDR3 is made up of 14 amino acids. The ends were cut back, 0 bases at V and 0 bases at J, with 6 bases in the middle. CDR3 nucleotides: TGTGCCAGCAGCGTAGAAGGATTGAACACTGAAGCTTTCTTT. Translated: CASSVEGLNTEAFF.

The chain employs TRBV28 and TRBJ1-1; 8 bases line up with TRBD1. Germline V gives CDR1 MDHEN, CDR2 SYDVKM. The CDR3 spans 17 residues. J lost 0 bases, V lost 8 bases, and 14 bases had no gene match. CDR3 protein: CASRSDRGGGMNTEAFF. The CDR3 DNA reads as TGTGCCAGCCGGTCTGACAGGGGTGGGGGAATGAACACTGAAGCTTTCTTT.

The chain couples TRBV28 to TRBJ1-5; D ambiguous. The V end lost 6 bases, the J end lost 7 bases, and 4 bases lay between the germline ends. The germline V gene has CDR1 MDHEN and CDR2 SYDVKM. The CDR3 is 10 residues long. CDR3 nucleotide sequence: TGTGCCAGCAGCGGCCAGCCCCAGCATTTT. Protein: CASSGQPQHF.

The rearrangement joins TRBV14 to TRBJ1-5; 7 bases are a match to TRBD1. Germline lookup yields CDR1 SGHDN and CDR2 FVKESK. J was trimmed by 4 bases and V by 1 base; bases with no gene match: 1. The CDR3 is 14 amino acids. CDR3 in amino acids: CASSQVGQNQPQHF. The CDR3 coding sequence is TGTGCCAGCAGCCAAGTGGGACAGAATCAGCCCCAGCATTTT.

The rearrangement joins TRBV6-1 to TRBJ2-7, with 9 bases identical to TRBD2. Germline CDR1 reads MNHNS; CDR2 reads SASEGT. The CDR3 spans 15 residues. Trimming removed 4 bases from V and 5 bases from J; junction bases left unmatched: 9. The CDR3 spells CASSVAPSGENEQYF. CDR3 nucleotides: TGTGCCAGCAGTGTGGCCCCTAGCGGGGAAAACGAGCAGTACTTC.

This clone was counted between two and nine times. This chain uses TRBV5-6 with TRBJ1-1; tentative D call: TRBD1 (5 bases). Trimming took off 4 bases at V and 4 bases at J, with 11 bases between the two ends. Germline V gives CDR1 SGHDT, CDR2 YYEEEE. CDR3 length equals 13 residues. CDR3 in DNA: TGTGCCAGCAGCGTCGGGGGGGGCACTGAAGCTTTCTTT. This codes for CASSVGGGTEAFF. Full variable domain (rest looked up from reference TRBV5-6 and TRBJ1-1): DAGVTQSPTHLIKTRGQQVTLRCSPKSGHDTVSWYQQALGQGPQFIFQYYEEEERQRGNFPDRFSGHQFPNYSSELNVNALLLGDSALYLCASSVGGGTEAFFGQGTRLTVV.

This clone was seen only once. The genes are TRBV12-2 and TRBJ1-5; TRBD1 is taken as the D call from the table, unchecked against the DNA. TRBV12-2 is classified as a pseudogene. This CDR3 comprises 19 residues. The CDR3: CASRPGRDRGLRRNQPQHF. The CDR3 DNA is TGTGCAAGTCGGCCCGGAAGGGACAGGGGGCTGAGGCGCAATCAGCCCCAGCATTTT.

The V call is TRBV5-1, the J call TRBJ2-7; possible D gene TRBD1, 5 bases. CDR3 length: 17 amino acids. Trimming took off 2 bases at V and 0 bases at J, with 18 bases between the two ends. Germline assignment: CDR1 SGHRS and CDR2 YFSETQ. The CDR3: CASSLPVGQALSYEQYF. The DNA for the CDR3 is TGCGCCAGCAGCTTACCCGTGGGGCAGGCACTCTCCTACGAGCAGTACTTC.

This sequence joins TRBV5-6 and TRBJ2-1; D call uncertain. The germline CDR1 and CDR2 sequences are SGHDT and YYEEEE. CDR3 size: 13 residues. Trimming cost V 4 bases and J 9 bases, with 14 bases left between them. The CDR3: CASSLGLRAEQFF. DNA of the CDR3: TGTGCCAGCAGCCTTGGTTTGAGAGCTGAGCAGTTCTTC. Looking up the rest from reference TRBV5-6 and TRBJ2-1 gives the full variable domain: DAGVTQSPTHLIKTRGQQVTLRCSPKSGHDTVSWYQQALGQGPQFIFQYYEEEERQRGNFPDRFSGHQFPNYSSELNVNALLLGDSALYLCASSLGLRAEQFFGPGTRLTVL.

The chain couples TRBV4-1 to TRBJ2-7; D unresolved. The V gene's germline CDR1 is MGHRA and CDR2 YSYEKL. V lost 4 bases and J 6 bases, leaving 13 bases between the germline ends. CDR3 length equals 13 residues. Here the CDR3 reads CASSLTDMAEQYF. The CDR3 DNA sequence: TGCGCCAGCAGCCTTACGGATATGGCCGAGCAGTACTTC.

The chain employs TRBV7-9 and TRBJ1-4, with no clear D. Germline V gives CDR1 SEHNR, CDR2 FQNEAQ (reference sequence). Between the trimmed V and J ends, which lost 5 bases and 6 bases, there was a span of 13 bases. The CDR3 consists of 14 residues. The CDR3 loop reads CASSASLMDEKLFF. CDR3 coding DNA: TGTGCCAGCAGCGCCAGTCTGATGGATGAAAAACTGTTTTTT. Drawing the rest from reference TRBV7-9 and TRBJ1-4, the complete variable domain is DTGVSQNPRHKITKRGQNVTFRCDPISEHNRLYWYRQTLGQGPEFLTYFQNEAQLEKSRLLSDRFSAERPKGSFSTLEIQRTEQGDSAMYLCASSASLMDEKLFFGSGTQLSVL.

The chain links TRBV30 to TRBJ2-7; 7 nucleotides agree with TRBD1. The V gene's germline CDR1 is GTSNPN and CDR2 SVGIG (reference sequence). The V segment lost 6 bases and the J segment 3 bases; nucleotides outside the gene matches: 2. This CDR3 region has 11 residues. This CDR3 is CACNRGYEQYF. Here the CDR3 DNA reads TGTGCCTGCAACAGGGGCTACGAGCAGTACTTC. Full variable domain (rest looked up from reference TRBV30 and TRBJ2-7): SQTIHQWPATLVQPVGSPLSLECTVEGTSNPNLYWYRQAAGRGLQLLFYSVGIGQISSEVPQNLSASRPQDRQFILSSKKLLLSDSGFYLCACNRGYEQYFGPGTRLTVT.

CDR3 nucleotide sequence: TGTGCCAGTAGCCTATTTACAGGGGGAGTCTATGGCTACACCTTC. It yields the protein CASSLFTGGVYGYTF. The rearrangement joins TRBV19 to TRBJ1-2; TRBD1 matches 8 bases. CDR3 length: 15 amino acids. Losses at the gene ends were 6 bases for V and 4 bases for J; bases not matched to a gene: 10. The germline CDR1 and CDR2 sequences are LNHDA and SQIVND (reference sequence).

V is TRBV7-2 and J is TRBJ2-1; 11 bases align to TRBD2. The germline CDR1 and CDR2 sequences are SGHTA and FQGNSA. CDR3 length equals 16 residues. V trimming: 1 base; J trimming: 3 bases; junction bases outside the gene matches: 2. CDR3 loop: CASSLGLAGIYNEQFF. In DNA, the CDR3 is TGTGCCAGCAGCTTAGGACTAGCGGGAATCTACAATGAGCAGTTCTTC.

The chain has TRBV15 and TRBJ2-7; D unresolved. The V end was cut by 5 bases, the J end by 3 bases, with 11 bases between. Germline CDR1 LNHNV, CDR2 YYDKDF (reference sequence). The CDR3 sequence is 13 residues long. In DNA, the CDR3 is TGTGCCACCAGCTCCACGGCGGACTACGAGCAGTACTTC. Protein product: CATSSTADYEQYF. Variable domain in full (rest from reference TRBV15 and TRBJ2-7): DAMVIQNPRYQVTQFGKPVTLSCSQTLNHNVMYWYQQKSSQAPKLLFHYYDKDFNNEADTPDNFQSRRPNTSFCFLDIRSPGLGDTAMYLCATSSTADYEQYFGPGTRLTVT.

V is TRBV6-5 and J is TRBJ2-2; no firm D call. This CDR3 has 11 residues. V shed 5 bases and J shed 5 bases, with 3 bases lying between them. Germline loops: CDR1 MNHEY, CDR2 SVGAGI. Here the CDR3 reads CASSVTGELFF. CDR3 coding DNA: TGTGCCAGCAGTGTGACCGGGGAGCTGTTTTTT.

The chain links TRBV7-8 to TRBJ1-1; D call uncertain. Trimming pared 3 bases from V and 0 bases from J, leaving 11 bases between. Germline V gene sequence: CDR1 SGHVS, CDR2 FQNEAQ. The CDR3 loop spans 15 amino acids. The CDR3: CASSFLSAVNTEAFF. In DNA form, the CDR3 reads TGTGCCAGCAGCTTTCTTTCGGCAGTGAACACTGAAGCTTTCTTT.

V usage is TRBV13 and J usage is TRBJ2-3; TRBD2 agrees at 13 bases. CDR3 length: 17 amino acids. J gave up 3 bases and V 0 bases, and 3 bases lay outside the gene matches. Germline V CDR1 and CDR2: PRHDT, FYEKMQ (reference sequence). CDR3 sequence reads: CASSLGLAGGPTDTQYF. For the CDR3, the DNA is TGTGCCAGCAGCTTAGGACTAGCGGGAGGGCCGACAGATACGCAGTATTTT.

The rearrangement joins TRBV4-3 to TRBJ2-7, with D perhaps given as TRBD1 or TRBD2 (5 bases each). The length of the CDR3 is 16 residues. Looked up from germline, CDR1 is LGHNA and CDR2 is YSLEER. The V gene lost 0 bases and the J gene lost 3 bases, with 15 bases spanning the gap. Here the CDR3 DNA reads TGCGCCAGCAGCCAAGATGTGCTTGTGGGGGACTACGAGCAGTACTTC. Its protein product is CASSQDVLVGDYEQYF.

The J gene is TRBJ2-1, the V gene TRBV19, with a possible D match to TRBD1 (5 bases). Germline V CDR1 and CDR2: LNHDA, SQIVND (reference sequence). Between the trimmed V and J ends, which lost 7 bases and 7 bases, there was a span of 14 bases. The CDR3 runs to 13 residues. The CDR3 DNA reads TGTGCCAGTAATGGGCAGGGCGATAATGAGCAGTTCTTC. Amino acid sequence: CASNGQGDNEQFF.

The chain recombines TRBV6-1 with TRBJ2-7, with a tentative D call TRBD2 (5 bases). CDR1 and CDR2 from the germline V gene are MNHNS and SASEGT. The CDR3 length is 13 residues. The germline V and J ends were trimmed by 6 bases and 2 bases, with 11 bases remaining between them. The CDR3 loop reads CASRPGSTYEQYF. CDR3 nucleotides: TGTGCCAGCAGGCCGGGATCCACCTACGAGCAGTACTTC.

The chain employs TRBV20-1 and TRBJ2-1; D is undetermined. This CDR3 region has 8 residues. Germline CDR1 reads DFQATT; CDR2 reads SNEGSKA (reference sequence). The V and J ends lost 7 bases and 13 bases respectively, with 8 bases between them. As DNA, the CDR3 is TGCAGTGTCGCAAATCAGTTCTTC. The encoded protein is CSVANQFF.

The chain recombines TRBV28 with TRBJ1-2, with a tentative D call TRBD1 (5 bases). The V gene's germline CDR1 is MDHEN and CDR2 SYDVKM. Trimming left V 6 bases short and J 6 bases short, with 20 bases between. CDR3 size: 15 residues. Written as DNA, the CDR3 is TGTGCCAGCAGCCCCCCAACCAGGGAACCTGATGGCTACACCTTC. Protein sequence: CASSPPTREPDGYTF.

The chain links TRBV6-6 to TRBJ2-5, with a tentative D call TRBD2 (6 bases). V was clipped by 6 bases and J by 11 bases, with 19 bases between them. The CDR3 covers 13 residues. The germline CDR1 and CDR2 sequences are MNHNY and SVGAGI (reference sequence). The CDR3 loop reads CASRRTILGEQYF. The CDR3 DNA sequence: TGTGCCAGCAGGCGGACTATCTTAGGGGAGCAGTACTTC.

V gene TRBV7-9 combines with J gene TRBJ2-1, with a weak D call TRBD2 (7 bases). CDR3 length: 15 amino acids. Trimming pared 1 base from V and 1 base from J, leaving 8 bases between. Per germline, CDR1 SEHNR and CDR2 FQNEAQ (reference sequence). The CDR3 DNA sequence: TGTGCCAGCAGCTTAGAGGGGGGGTCCTACAATGAGCAGTTCTTC. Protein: CASSLEGGSYNEQFF.